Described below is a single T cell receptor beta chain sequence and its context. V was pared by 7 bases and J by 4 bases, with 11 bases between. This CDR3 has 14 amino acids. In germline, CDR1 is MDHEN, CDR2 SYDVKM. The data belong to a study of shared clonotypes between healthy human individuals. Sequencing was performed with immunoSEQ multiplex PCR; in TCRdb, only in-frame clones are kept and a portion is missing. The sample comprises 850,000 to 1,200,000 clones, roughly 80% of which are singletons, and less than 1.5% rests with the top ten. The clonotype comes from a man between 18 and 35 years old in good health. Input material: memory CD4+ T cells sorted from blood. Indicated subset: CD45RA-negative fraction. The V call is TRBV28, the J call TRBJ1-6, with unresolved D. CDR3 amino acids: CASTLPSYNSPLHF. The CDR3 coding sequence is TGTGCCAGCACCCTCCCAAGTTATAATTCACCCCTCCACTTT.